Below, one TCR beta chain is given with its context. The clone's antigen remains unknown. Base-call qualities are not available, and no considerably larger clone is one nucleotide away. This specimen belongs to a study of blood T cells in healthy people across ages (dated by TCRdb to 2015 to 2017). Background for the entire study: Template switching captured roughly one uniquely barcoded TCR beta cDNA molecule per two T cells in model experiments. Using deep sequencing normalized with unique cDNA molecular identifiers, the study measured how TCR beta repertoire diversity changes with age. The donors were split into four age groups: young (average about 16 years), middle-aged (around 37), aged (more than 55) and long-lived (roughly 80). To avoid experimental bias, donors of different ages were distributed randomly across sequencing lanes. Using the same blood draw, the study looked at two additional independent replicas of 1 million unique cDNA reads for two donors, one aged 18 to 29 and the other aged 80 or older. Study-wide conclusions, independent of this receptor: Observed TCR beta diversity per million T cells fell roughly linearly with age, and a significant reduction was already apparent by age around 40. Donor CMV infection status was unknown, potentially confounding age-related changes in expanded clonotypes. Observed TCR beta diversity correlated strongly with the percentage of naive T cells measured by flow cytometry. Since profiling was done on bulk unsorted PBMCs, naive and antigen-experienced compartments could not be conclusively compared. Total diversity estimates from one million sequenced T cells were considered lower bounds and underestimates. Compared with the aged group, the long-lived group had more naive CD4+ T cells, fewer expanded clones and increased TCR diversity, a pattern suggesting age selection.

The 40 or so donors, aged roughly 6 to 95 years, were systemically healthy Caucasian individuals from Russia. Each donor gave about 9.8 milliliters of peripheral blood, drawn into EDTA-treated Vacutainer tubes. Ficoll-Paque density-gradient centrifugation was used to isolate PBMCs, with at least 6.5 million per sample. Trizol reagent was used to extract total RNA from PBMCs, with at least 5.5 micrograms per sample. Naive CD45RAhigh/CD27high T cell percentages were measured by flow cytometry on a PBMC aliquot from every donor. Library preparation used 5' RACE. Sequencing relied on an Illumina HiSeq 2500. A second 7 to 11 cycle PCR used a sample-barcoded 5' primer and a J-beta primer mix. A unique molecular identifier was introduced onto each TCR beta cDNA molecule by a template-switch 5' adaptor carrying 12 random nucleotides. Each sample yielded at least 2.5 million CDR3-containing paired-end reads. First-strand cDNA was synthesized from all RNA with the Mint cDNA synthesis kit, primed by a TRBC-specific oligonucleotide. Following uracil-DNA glycosylase treatment, a first 18-cycle PCR with universal primers M1SS and BC2_uni_R was performed on all cDNA. The study's processing was this. Normalization of each sample was performed by random selection of 1 million high-quality reads, each carrying a distinct molecular identifier. Instead of being binned into consensus sequences, reads with shared molecular identifiers were discarded. MiTCR, with a Q25 quality threshold and the strictest error-elimination algorithm, was used for CDR3 identification, clonotype clustering and error correction. A nonparametric unseen species model using Euler transformation provided a lower-bound estimate of total TCR beta diversity. TCRdb applied fastp at Q25 and MiXCR to the public reads, then kept only in-frame beta chains. Every distinct CDR3 protein forms one entry, paired with its most common genes and DNA. TCRdb, not the authors, supplied the V and J calls. For this sample the table gives roughly 790,000 distinct CDR3 sequences, of which roughly two fifths were detected only once. The ten largest clonotypes hold more than 20% of the sample.

Deletion took 6 bases off V and 5 bases off J, with a span of 16 bases between the germline ends. Taken from the germline V gene (reference sequence), the CDR1 and CDR2 loops are DFQATT and SNEGSKA. The CDR3 spans 14 residues, from the cysteine through the phenylalanine. Solely the CDR3 DNA is kept, with 42 bases framed from the first base. The chain is made from TRBV20-1 and TRBJ1-4; the D gene is perhaps TRBD1, on 6 matching bases. Sequenced material: blood. The sequence was obtained from a woman in her fifties or sixties in good health. The DNA sequence is given as TGCAGTGCCTTAACAGGGTCTACAAATGAAAAACTGTTTTTT. Its product reads: CSALTGSTNEKLFF.